This T cell receptor beta chain was recovered during a study of CDR3 diversity in severe acne. Using its own MiXCR run on the PCR reads, TCRdb lists one record per CDR3 protein. The sample shows 97,000 or so distinct CDR3 sequences, 51% of them seen only once. Material for sequencing was blood. The TCR originated in a male donor with acne.

The CDR3 sequence is CASSADSPPLHF. DNA of the CDR3: TGTGCCAGCAGCGCAGACAGTCCACCCCTCCACTTT. The rearrangement links TRBV9 to TRBJ1-6, with a tentative D call TRBD1 (5 bases). V shed 3 bases and J shed 11 bases, with 9 bases lying between them. Germline CDR1 reads SGDLS; CDR2 reads YYNGEE. The CDR3 is made up of 12 amino acids.